This is a list of T cell receptor beta chains from one sample in a study of blood T cell repertoires in COVID-19. Data came from immunoSEQ multiplex PCR; TCRdb stores just in-frame clones and leaves some out. The sample contains a few hundred thousand clones, more than 65% of which appear only once. Sequences were obtained from PBMCs or T cells enriched from blood (not recorded which). The receptors come from a man between 45 and 60 years old who had recovered from COVID-19. Both conserved end residues are part of each CDR3. D genes are given only for firm matches. A clone size is listed for some rows: how often the clone was seen (once, few, many), or a class if it is expanded.

d_call | clone_size | j_call | v_call | cdr3_length | cdr3_aa | cdr3_nt
. | few | TRBJ1-1 | TRBV12-3/TRBV12-4 | 12 | CASSSLRTEAFF | TGTGCCAGCAGTTCACTGAGAACTGAAGCTTTCTTT
. | once | TRBJ1-4 | TRBV5-1 | 15 | CASSSGGTQNEKLFF | TGCGCCAGCAGCTCGGGGGGGACACAGAATGAAAAACTGTTTTTT
. | . | TRBJ2-7 | TRBV11-1 | 15 | CASSLRESVSYEQYF | TGTGCCAGCAGCTTAAGGGAGAGTGTTTCCTACGAGCAGTACTTC
TRBD2 | once | TRBJ2-2 | TRBV5-1 | 19 | CASSLVPGLAGGATGELFF | TGCGCCAGCAGCTTGGTACCGGGACTAGCGGGGGGAGCCACCGGGGAGCTGTTTTTT
TRBD1 | . | TRBJ2-7 | TRBV4-2 | 15 | CASSHRQGNGYEQYF | TGTGCCAGCAGCCACCGACAGGGGAATGGGTACGAGCAGTACTTC
TRBD1 | . | TRBJ1-2 | TRBV27 | 16 | CASSFGTLGQIYGYTF | TGTGCCAGCAGTTTTGGGACCCTGGGACAGATCTATGGCTACACCTTC
TRBD2 | . | TRBJ2-7 | TRBV3-1/TRBV3-2 | 18 | CASSHVSSGRASSYEQYF | TGTGCCAGCAGCCACGTTTCTAGCGGGAGGGCCAGTTCCTACGAGCAGTACTTC
. | . | TRBJ2-1 | TRBV5-1 | 13 | CASSLLRYNEQFF | TGCGCCAGCAGCTTGTTGCGGTACAATGAGCAGTTCTTC
TRBD1 | . | TRBJ1-5 | TRBV27 | 16 | CASSPLTGGSNQPQHF | TGTGCCAGCAGTCCGCTGACAGGGGGGAGCAATCAGCCCCAGCATTTT
. | . | TRBJ1-1 | TRBV6-2/TRBV6-3 | 16 | CASSKSLGTMNTEAFF | TGTGCCAGCAGTAAGAGCCTCGGGACAATGAACACTGAAGCTTTCTTT
. | . | TRBJ1-1 | TRBV11-2 | 14 | CASSVRGIDTEAFF | TGTGCCAGCAGCGTCAGGGGTATCGACACTGAAGCTTTCTTT
TRBD1 | . | TRBJ1-4 | TRBV6-6 | 17 | CASSLRDRAGANEKLFF | TGTGCCAGCAGTCTCCGGGACAGGGCAGGGGCTAATGAAAAACTGTTTTTT
. | . | TRBJ1-5 | TRBV3-1/TRBV3-2 | 16 | CASSHKSGGGNQPQHF | TGTGCCAGCAGCCACAAAAGCGGGGGAGGCAATCAGCCCCAGCATTTT
. | . | TRBJ1-6 | TRBV5-1 | 15 | CASRPRRAHNSPLHF | TGCGCCAGCAGGCCGCGCAGGGCTCATAATTCACCCCTCCACTTT
TRBD1 | few | TRBJ2-1 | TRBV19 | 18 | CASSRQGAGGGPWNEQFF | TGTGCCAGTAGTAGACAGGGGGCTGGGGGAGGGCCTTGGAATGAGCAGTTCTTC
. | . | TRBJ2-7 | TRBV18 | 12 | CASSLEAYEQYF | TGTGCCAGCTCACTCGAGGCCTACGAGCAGTACTTC
. | . | TRBJ2-7 | TRBV12-5 | 12 | CASGFSSYEQYF | TGTGCTAGTGGCTTCTCCTCCTACGAGCAGTACTTC
. | . | TRBJ1-6 | TRBV7-9 | 12 | CASSLDSSPLHF | TGTGCCAGCAGCTTAGACAGCTCCCCCCTCCACTTT
. | . | TRBJ1-1 | TRBV5-1 | 15 | CASSLANGGETEAFF | TGCGCCAGCAGCTTGGCCAATGGGGGCGAGACTGAAGCTTTCTTT
. | . | TRBJ1-2 | TRBV15 | 15 | CATSRDRGGSYGYTF | TGTGCCACCAGCAGAGATCGGGGGGGCTCCTACGGCTACACCTTC
. | . | TRBJ1-6 | TRBV6-4 | 13 | CASSATWSSPLHF | TGTGCCAGCAGCGCCACATGGAGTTCACCCCTCCACTTT
. | . | TRBJ1-1 | TRBV11-3 | 16 | CASSLGGSRQSTEAFF | TGTGCCAGCAGCTTAGGTGGGTCTCGACAGAGCACTGAAGCTTTCTTT
. | . | TRBJ2-3 | TRBV3-1/TRBV3-2 | 15 | CASTYSGDRTDTQYF | TGTGCCAGCACCTACTCAGGGGACCGCACAGATACGCAGTATTTT
. | . | TRBJ1-1 | TRBV6-2/TRBV6-3 | 13 | CASSYKLNTEAFF | TGTGCCAGCAGTTATAAGCTGAACACTGAAGCTTTCTTT
. | . | TRBJ2-1 | TRBV19 | 14 | CASSKRNGDNEQFF | TGTGCCAGTAGCAAGCGGAATGGGGACAATGAGCAGTTCTTC
. | . | TRBJ2-3 | TRBV5-4 | 15 | CASSLDSPSTDTQYF | TGTGCCAGCAGCTTGGACTCGCCTAGCACAGATACGCAGTATTTT